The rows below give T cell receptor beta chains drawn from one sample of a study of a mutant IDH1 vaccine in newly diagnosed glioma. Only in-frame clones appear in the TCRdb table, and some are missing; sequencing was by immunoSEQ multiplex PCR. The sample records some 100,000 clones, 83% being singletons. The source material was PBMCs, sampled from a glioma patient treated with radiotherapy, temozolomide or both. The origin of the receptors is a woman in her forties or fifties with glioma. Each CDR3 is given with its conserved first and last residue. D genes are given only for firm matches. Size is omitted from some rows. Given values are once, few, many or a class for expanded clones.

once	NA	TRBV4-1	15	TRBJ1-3	CASSQDTGHGNTIYF	TGCGCCAGCAGCCAAGATACGGGGCACGGAAACACCATATATTTT
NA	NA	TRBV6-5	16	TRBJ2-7	CASSYVGMRGSGEQYF	TGTGCCAGCAGTTACGTTGGTATGCGGGGAAGCGGTGAGCAGTACTTC
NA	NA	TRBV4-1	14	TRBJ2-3	CASSQDSSTDTQYF	TGCGCCAGCAGCCAGGACTCTAGCACAGATACGCAGTATTTT
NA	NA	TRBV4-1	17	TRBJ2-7	CASSQSGGTEVNYEQYF	TGCGCCAGCAGCCAGAGTGGGGGGACAGAAGTAAACTACGAGCAGTACTTC
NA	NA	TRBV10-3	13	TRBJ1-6	CAIGNAGNSPLHF	TGTGCCATCGGAAATGCGGGGAATTCACCCCTCCACTTT
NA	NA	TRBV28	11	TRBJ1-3	CASSFMNTIYF	TGTGCCAGCAGTTTTATGAACACCATATATTTT
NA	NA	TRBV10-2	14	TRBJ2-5	CASSVSGVAETQYF	TGCGCCAGCAGTGTATCGGGGGTGGCGGAGACCCAGTACTTC
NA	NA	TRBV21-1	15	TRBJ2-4	CASSLRGPRENIQYF	TGTGCCAGCAGTCTTCGGGGGCCGCGGGAAAACATTCAGTACTTC
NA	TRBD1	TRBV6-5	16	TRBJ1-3	CASSYSTGGGGNTIYF	TGTGCCAGCAGTTACTCGACAGGGGGCGGTGGAAACACCATATATTTT
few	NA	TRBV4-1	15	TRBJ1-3	CASSQDRGAGNTIYF	TGCGCCAGCAGCCAAGATCGGGGGGCTGGAAACACCATATATTTT
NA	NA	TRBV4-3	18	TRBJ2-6	CASSQDQVPRSGANVLTF	TGCGCCAGCAGCCAAGACCAGGTCCCACGCTCTGGGGCCAACGTCCTGACTTTC
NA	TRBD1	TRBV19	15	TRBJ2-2	CASSITGASTGELFF	TGTGCCAGTAGTATAACAGGGGCTAGCACCGGGGAGCTGTTTTTT
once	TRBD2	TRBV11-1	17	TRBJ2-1	CASSQLYFSGGANEQFF	TGTGCCAGCAGCCAATTATACTTTAGCGGGGGGGCCAATGAGCAGTTCTTC
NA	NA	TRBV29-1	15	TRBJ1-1	CSVEDRDTSNTEAFF	TGCAGCGTTGAAGATAGGGACACCTCGAACACTGAAGCTTTCTTT
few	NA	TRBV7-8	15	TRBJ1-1	CASSLYEGVHTEAFF	TGTGCCAGCAGCTTATATGAGGGGGTCCACACTGAAGCTTTCTTT
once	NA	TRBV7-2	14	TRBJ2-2	CASSPRIGAGELFF	TGTGCCAGCAGCCCCCGGATCGGGGCCGGGGAGCTGTTTTTT
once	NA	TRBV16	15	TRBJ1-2	CASSQSTKFHYGYTF	TGTGCCAGCAGCCAATCCACAAAGTTTCACTATGGCTACACCTTC
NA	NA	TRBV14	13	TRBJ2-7	CASSQDTFGEQYF	TGTGCCAGCAGCCAAGACACCTTTGGGGAGCAGTACTTC
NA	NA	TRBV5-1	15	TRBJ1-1	CASSDKRGGSTEAFF	TGCGCCAGCAGCGATAAGCGGGGGGGGAGCACTGAAGCTTTCTTT
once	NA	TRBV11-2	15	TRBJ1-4	CASSLEAGRREKLFF	TGTGCCAGCAGCTTAGAAGCAGGGCGTCGTGAAAAACTGTTTTTT
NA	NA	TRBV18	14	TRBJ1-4	CASSPVRRGEKLFF	TGTGCCAGCTCACCAGTTCGACGGGGGGAAAAACTGTTTTTT
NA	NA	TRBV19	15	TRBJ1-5	CATWDGQNSNQPQHF	TGTGCCACGTGGGACGGCCAGAATAGCAATCAGCCCCAGCATTTT
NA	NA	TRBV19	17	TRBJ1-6	CASTKTSGRVKNSPLHF	TGTGCCAGTACCAAAACCTCGGGGAGGGTGAAGAATTCACCCCTCCACTTT
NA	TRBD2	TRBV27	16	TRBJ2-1	CASSPPGGNSYNEQFF	TGTGCCAGCAGTCCCCCCGGGGGGAACTCCTACAATGAGCAGTTCTTC
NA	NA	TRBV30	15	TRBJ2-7	CAWSRPRGISYEQYF	TGTGCCTGGAGTCGTCCGCGGGGAATTAGCTACGAGCAGTACTTC
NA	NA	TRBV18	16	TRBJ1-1	CASSPVSGSRRTEAFF	TGTGCCAGCTCACCAGTCTCAGGGAGTCGTAGGACTGAAGCTTTCTTT
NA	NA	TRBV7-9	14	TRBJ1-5	CASSDIGSNQPQHF	TGTGCCAGCAGCGACATAGGTAGCAATCAGCCCCAGCATTTT
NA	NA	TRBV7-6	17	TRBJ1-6	CASSPQTGGSYNSPLHF	TGTGCCAGCAGCCCACAGACTGGAGGGTCTTATAATTCACCCCTCCACTTT
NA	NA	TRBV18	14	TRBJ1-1	CASSPDRLNTEAFF	TGTGCCAGCTCACCAGACAGACTGAACACTGAAGCTTTCTTT
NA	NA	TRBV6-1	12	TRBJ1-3	CASIGSGNTIYF	TGTGCCAGCATAGGCTCTGGAAACACCATATATTTT
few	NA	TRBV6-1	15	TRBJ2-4	CASSQLQVTKNIQYF	TGTGCCAGCAGCCAACTTCAGGTTACCAAAAACATTCAGTACTTC
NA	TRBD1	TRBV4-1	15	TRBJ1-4	CASSQVGRGVEKLFF	TGCGCCAGCAGCCAAGTAGGCAGGGGGGTTGAAAAACTGTTTTTT
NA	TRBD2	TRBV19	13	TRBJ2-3	CASSQGGVDTQYF	TGTGCCAGTTCTCAGGGAGGGGTAGATACGCAGTATTTT
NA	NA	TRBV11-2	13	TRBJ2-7	CASSLDSPYEQYF	TGTGCCAGCAGCTTAGACTCCCCCTACGAGCAGTACTTC
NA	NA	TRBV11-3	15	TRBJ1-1	CASSLVPRGNTEAFF	TGTGCCAGCAGCTTAGTCCCCAGGGGGAACACTGAAGCTTTCTTT
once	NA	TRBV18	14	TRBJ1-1	CASSPLTGNTEAFF	TGTGCCAGCTCACCTCTCACAGGGAACACTGAAGCTTTCTTT
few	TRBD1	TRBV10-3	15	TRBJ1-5	CAISARQGTEQPQHF	TGTGCCATCAGTGCGCGACAGGGTACAGAGCAGCCCCAGCATTTT
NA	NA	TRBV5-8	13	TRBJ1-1	CASSLQGRTEAFF	TGTGCCAGCAGCTTGCAGGGAAGAACTGAAGCTTTCTTT
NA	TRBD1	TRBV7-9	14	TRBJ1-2	CASSSGGANYGYTF	TGTGCCAGCAGCTCAGGGGGAGCTAACTATGGCTACACCTTC
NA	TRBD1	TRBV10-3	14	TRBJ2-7	CAISADRGAYEQYF	TGTGCCATCAGTGCCGACAGGGGGGCCTACGAGCAGTACTTC
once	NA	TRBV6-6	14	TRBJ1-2	CASSHAAGDGGYTF	TGTGCCAGCAGTCACGCGGCGGGGGATGGGGGCTACACCTTC
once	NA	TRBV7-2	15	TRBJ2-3	CASWVAPNGADTQYF	TGTGCCAGCTGGGTTGCACCCAACGGCGCAGATACGCAGTATTTT
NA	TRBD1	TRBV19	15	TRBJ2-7	CASRTLGQGIYEQYF	TGTGCCAGTCGCACGCTGGGACAGGGGATATACGAGCAGTACTTC
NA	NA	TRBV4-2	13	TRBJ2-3	CASSPEYTDTQYF	TGTGCCAGCAGCCCGGAGTACACAGATACGCAGTATTTT
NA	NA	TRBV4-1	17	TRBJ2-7	CASSQGFQRLYQYEQYF	TGCGCCAGCAGCCAAGGCTTCCAGCGACTCTACCAATACGAGCAGTACTTC
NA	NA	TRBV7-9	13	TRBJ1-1	CASSLAGNTEAFF	TGTGCCAGCAGCTTGGCAGGAAACACTGAAGCTTTCTTT
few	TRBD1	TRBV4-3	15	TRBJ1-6	CASSLGTDGISPLHF	TGCGCCAGCAGTCTCGGGACAGATGGGATTTCACCCCTCCACTTT
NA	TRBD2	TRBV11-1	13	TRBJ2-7	CASTPGGAYEQYF	TGTGCCAGCACCCCGGGAGGAGCGTACGAGCAGTACTTC
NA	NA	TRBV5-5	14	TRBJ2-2	CASSRQGGTGELFF	TGTGCCAGCAGCCGACAGGGAGGGACCGGGGAGCTGTTTTTT
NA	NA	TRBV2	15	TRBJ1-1	CASSGEGPMNTEAFF	TGTGCCAGCAGTGGAGAGGGGCCGATGAACACTGAAGCTTTCTTT
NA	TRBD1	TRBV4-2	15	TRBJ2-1	CASSQNDRGANEQFF	TGTGCCAGCAGCCAGAACGACAGGGGTGCTAATGAGCAGTTCTTC
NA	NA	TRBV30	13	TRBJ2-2	CALPTGFSGELFF	TGTGCCCTACCAACAGGGTTTTCCGGGGAGCTGTTTTTT
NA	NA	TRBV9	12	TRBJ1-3	CASSVDNQGLYF	TGTGCCAGCAGCGTAGATAACCAGGGTCTATATTTT
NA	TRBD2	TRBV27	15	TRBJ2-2	CASSLSGLPGGELFF	TGTGCCAGCAGTTTATCGGGACTACCTGGCGGGGAGCTGTTTTTT
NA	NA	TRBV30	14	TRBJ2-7	CAWSGTSVASEQYF	TGTGCCTGGAGTGGGACATCAGTGGCCTCCGAGCAGTACTTC
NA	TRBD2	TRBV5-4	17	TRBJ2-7	CASSGGSIGGGRDEQYF	TGTGCCAGCAGCGGGGGGAGCATAGGCGGGGGGAGAGACGAGCAGTACTTC
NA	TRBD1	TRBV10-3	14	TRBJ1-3	CAIRQGSSGNTIYF	TGTGCCATCAGACAGGGGTCCTCTGGAAACACCATATATTTT
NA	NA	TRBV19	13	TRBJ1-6	CASASGIYSPLHF	TGTGCCAGTGCGTCGGGTATCTATTCACCCCTCCACTTT
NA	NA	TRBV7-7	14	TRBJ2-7	CASSLVGFTTEQYF	TGTGCCAGCAGCTTAGTGGGGTTTACGACCGAGCAGTACTTC